The 20 T cell receptor beta chains listed next were all sequenced from one sample in a study of T-cell memory formation after mild COVID-19 (dated by TCRdb to the early 2020s). The library was made by 5' RACE. The sequencer was an Illumina NovaSeq 6000. Clones were called with MiXCR by TCRdb after fastp trimmed the public reads at Q25, and only in-frame beta chains were retained. Each CDR3 protein appears once, grouped with its most common genes and DNA. The sample table records 300,000 to 350,000 distinct CDR3 sequences; approximately 19% of these occur just once. The top ten clonotypes cover approximately 21% of the sample. Sequenced material: PBMCs or a T cell subset sorted from them (not recorded which). The receptors shown here come from a man younger than 35 who had mild COVID-19 (a few samples of this study predate the infection). The sample titles of this study are shuffled in the database, so cell type and time point are left out; the donor was told from shared clones.

This chain's CDR3 is CASSLAGPPGQETQYF. CDR3 in DNA: TGCGCCAGCAGCTTGGCCGGGCCACCGGGCCAGGAGACCCAGTACTTC. The gene calls are TRBV5-1 and TRBJ2-5; no definite D call. The CDR3 runs 16 residues. Germline CDR1 is SGHRS and CDR2 is YFSETQ. V lost 0 bases and J 5 bases, leaving 17 bases between the germline ends. The whole variable domain, remainder taken from reference TRBV5-1 and TRBJ2-5, is KAGVTQTPRYLIKTRGQQVTLSCSPISGHRSVSWYQQTPGQGLQFLFEYFSETQRNKGNFPGRFSGRQFSNSRSEMNVSTLELGDSALYLCASSLAGPPGQETQYFGPGTRLLVL.

The CDR3 coding sequence is TGCAGTGCTAGGCGGACAGCCTATAGCAATCAGCCCCAGCATTTT. Translated: CSARRTAYSNQPQHF. This chain uses TRBV20-1 with TRBJ1-5, with D possibly matching TRBD1 (6 bases). Trimming pared 3 bases from V and 0 bases from J, leaving 12 bases between. The CDR3 extends over 15 amino acids. Looked up from germline, CDR1 is DFQATT and CDR2 is SNEGSKA (reference sequence).

This clonotype was observed a handful of times. The J gene is TRBJ2-3, the V gene TRBV4-1; a possible D gene is TRBD1 (6 bases). The CDR3 contains 15 residues. With 5 bases removed from V and 1 base from J, the gap between germline ends came to 13 bases. Germline V CDR1 and CDR2: MGHRA, YSYEKL. CDR3 nucleotide sequence: TGCGCCAGCAGCACGAGGGACACCGGCACAGATACGCAGTATTTT. As protein: CASSTRDTGTDTQYF.

This chain joins TRBV5-1 and TRBJ2-1; D remains ambiguous. The CDR3 has 17 amino acids. CDR1 SGHRS and CDR2 YFSETQ come from the germline V gene. Trimming took 0 bases from V and 5 from J, leaving 18 bases between them. CDR3 residues: CASSLDSGWPTNNEQFF. CDR3 nucleotide sequence: TGCGCCAGCAGCTTGGATTCTGGGTGGCCCACAAACAATGAGCAGTTCTTC.

The V and J genes are TRBV4-1 and TRBJ2-1, with D possibly matching TRBD1 (5 bases). The CDR3 has 14 amino acids. Germline CDR1 is MGHRA and CDR2 is YSYEKL. Trimming pared 0 bases from V and 12 bases from J, leaving 15 bases between. The CDR3 region has the DNA TGCGCCAGCAGCCAAGATCAGGGCCCCCCCGGGCAGTTCTTC. Protein product: CASSQDQGPPGQFF.

A few counts support this clonotype. The chain joins TRBV4-1 to TRBJ1-6; 12 bases map to TRBD1. Losses at the gene ends were 6 bases for V and 9 bases for J; bases not matched to a gene: 3. Germline lookup yields CDR1 MGHRA and CDR2 YSYEKL. This CDR3 has 14 amino acids. The CDR3 region is CASRGTGGSSPLHF. As DNA, the CDR3 is TGCGCCAGCAGGGGGACAGGGGGCAGTTCACCCCTCCACTTT.

V is TRBV6-5 and J is TRBJ1-2; tentative D call: TRBD1 (6 bases). From germline, CDR1 is MNHEY and CDR2 SVGAGI. Trimming removed 7 bases at V and 0 bases at J, with 12 bases between. The CDR3 is 14 residues long. The CDR3 spells CASTDRNPNYGYTF. CDR3 in DNA: TGTGCCAGCACCGACAGGAATCCTAACTATGGCTACACCTTC.

CDR3 protein: CASTHQAGTALEQYF. The CDR3 DNA reads TGTGCCAGCACCCACCAGGCCGGGACAGCCTTAGAGCAGTACTTC. The gene calls are TRBV5-5 and TRBJ2-7, with 7 bases fitting TRBD1. The V gene end was trimmed by 6 bases and the J gene end by 7 bases; junction bases not matched to a gene: 16. The CDR3 spans 15 residues. CDR1 is SGHKS, CDR2 YYEKEE, per germline (reference sequence).

This clonotype was seen ten or more times. The CDR3 DNA follows: TGTGCCAGCAGTGAATCGGATTGGCGTTACGAGCAGTACTTC. The encoded protein is CASSESDWRYEQYF. This sequence joins TRBV25-1 and TRBJ2-7; no firm D call. Trimming pared 1 base from V and 4 bases from J, leaving 11 bases between. Germline assignment: CDR1 MGHDK and CDR2 SYGVNS. This CDR3 has 14 amino acids.

V is TRBV3-1 and J is TRBJ2-4, with no clear D. The germline gives CDR1 LGHDT, CDR2 YNNKEL (reference sequence). This CDR3 contains 17 residues. Trimming took 1 base from V and 2 from J, leaving 15 bases between them. CDR3 nucleotides: TGTGCCAGCAGCCAAGCGTCGGCTCGCCCCTCCAAAAACATTCAGTACTTC. Encoded protein: CASSQASARPSKNIQYF.

The rearrangement uses TRBV5-8 and TRBJ2-2; 9 bases match TRBD1. Per the germline V gene, CDR1 is SGHTS and CDR2 is YDEGEE. The CDR3 length is 15 residues. V was clipped by 4 bases and J by 5 bases; unmatched bases: 6. CDR3 in amino acids: CASSTGQGWTGELFF. The CDR3, as DNA: TGTGCCAGCAGCACCGGACAGGGGTGGACCGGGGAGCTGTTTTTT.

The rearrangement links TRBV10-3 to TRBJ2-7, with TRBD1 matching over 7 bases. The length of the CDR3 is 12 residues. J was trimmed by 0 bases and V by 9 bases; bases with no gene match: 2. Germline V CDR1 and CDR2: ENHRY, SYGVKD. Here the CDR3 DNA reads TGTGCCATACAGGGGAGCTCCTACGAGCAGTACTTC. Translating gives CAIQGSSYEQYF.

Only a few counts were recorded for this clonotype. The gene calls are TRBV7-6 and TRBJ2-7, with 7 bases that match TRBD1. Germline V gives CDR1 SGHVS, CDR2 FNYEAQ. CDR3 length: 13 residues. With 8 bases clipped from V and 3 bases from J, the junction kept 7 bases outside the gene matches. Written as DNA, the CDR3 is TGTGCCAGCCGACAGGGACCCTTCTACGAGCAGTACTTC. Translating it yields CASRQGPFYEQYF.

This clonotype was counted at least ten times. V is TRBV7-9 and J is TRBJ2-5, with TRBD2 matching over 7 bases. The CDR3 loop spans 15 amino acids. Trimming removed 1 base from V and 2 bases from J; junction bases left unmatched: 4. CDR1 and CDR2 from the germline V gene are SEHNR and FQNEAQ (reference sequence). CDR3 loop: CASSLVMGGQETQYF. The CDR3, as DNA: TGTGCCAGCAGCTTAGTGATGGGGGGGCAAGAGACCCAGTACTTC.

CDR3 coding DNA: TGCGCCAGCAGCCAAGATCAAACCGGGGAGCTGTTTTTT. This encodes CASSQDQTGELFF. This chain joins TRBV4-3 and TRBJ2-2; D gene ambiguous. V was shortened by 0 bases and J by 5 bases, with 4 bases between the two germline ends. The CDR3 runs to 13 residues. CDR1 LGHNA and CDR2 YSLEER come from the germline V gene.

The CDR3 protein is CASSQEPRRTDMNTEAFF. CDR3 nucleotide sequence: TGTGCCAGCAGCCAAGAACCCCGCCGGACAGACATGAACACTGAAGCTTTCTTT. V gene TRBV3-1 combines with J gene TRBJ1-1; TRBD1 might be the D (6 bases). V was pared by 0 bases and J by 0 bases, with 17 bases between. CDR1 is LGHDT and CDR2 is YNNKEL in the germline V gene (reference sequence). The CDR3 is made up of 18 amino acids.

This chain uses TRBV20-1 with TRBJ1-4; D is unresolved. The ends were cut back, 5 bases at V and 8 bases at J, with 15 bases in the middle. The length of the CDR3 is 13 residues. Germline V gene sequence: CDR1 DFQATT, CDR2 SNEGSKA (reference sequence). DNA for the CDR3: TGCAGTGCTTGGTCGGTCCCGAGAGAAAAACTGTTTTTT. Its translation: CSAWSVPREKLFF.

The chain joins TRBV5-1 to TRBJ2-7, with D tentatively TRBD1 or TRBD2 (6 bases each). V was clipped by 7 bases and J by 4 bases, with 15 bases between them. This CDR3 is 13 amino acids long. Per the germline V gene, CDR1 is SGHRS and CDR2 is YFSETQ. Here the CDR3 DNA reads TGCGCCAGCCGGGGGACATTTGGATACGAGCAGTACTTC. It yields the protein CASRGTFGYEQYF.

This clonotype was found a few times. This sequence joins TRBV7-9 and TRBJ1-1; the D gene is possibly TRBD1 (5 bases). The germline CDR1 and CDR2 sequences are SEHNR and FQNEAQ (reference sequence). V was shortened by 5 bases and J by 7 bases, with 11 bases between the two germline ends. The CDR3 contains 12 residues. Written as DNA, the CDR3 is TGTGCCAGCAGCCTAGTCAGGGATGAAGCTTTCTTT. It codes for CASSLVRDEAFF.

The V call is TRBV12-3 or TRBV12-4, the J call TRBJ1-1; 9 bases align to TRBD1. Trimming took 5 bases from V and 1 from J; bases not matched to a gene: 5. The CDR3 is 15 amino acids. This CDR3 reads CASSTGGGWNTEAFF. The CDR3 bases are TGTGCCAGCAGTACAGGGGGCGGATGGAACACTGAAGCTTTCTTT.